This TCR beta chain was retrieved from a study of memory CD4+ T cells and cytomegalovirus serostatus. The sort gate was single viable CD3+CD4+CD8-CD45RO+ cells for memory CD4+ T cells. Serum IgG to CMV pp150, pp28, p38 and p52 defined serostatus. CD4+ T cells were isolated by positive magnetic selection. The length of the CDR3 is 18 residues. Trimming pared 3 bases from V and 0 bases from J, leaving 20 bases between. Germline V gene sequence: CDR1 SGDLS, CDR2 YYNGEE. In the authors' workflow: Out-of-frame sequences were removed, leaving 2,204,828 distinct TCRbeta sequences. Using immunoSEQ multiplex PCR, the repertoire was profiled, and TCRdb retains in-frame clones only, with some absent. The V and J calls and the clone size are those of that table, but D and trimming were determined from the DNA. The sample yields 84,000 or so clones, 65% to 85% seen once.

The J gene is TRBJ2-3, the V gene TRBV9, with D perhaps TRBD1 (6 bases). The receptor was derived from an adult in good health and CMV-seronegative. Sequenced input: memory CD4+ T cells from blood. CDR3 coding DNA: TGTGCCAGCAGCGCCGGACAGCGATCCACTGCTAGCACAGATACGCAGTATTTT. Its translation is CASSAGQRSTASTDTQYF. The full variable domain, rest sourced from reference TRBV9 and TRBJ2-3, is DSGVTQTPKHLITATGQRVTLRCSPRSGDLSVYWYQQSLDQGLQFLIQYYNGEERAKGNILERFSAQQFPDLHSELNLSSLELGDSALYFCASSAGQRSTASTDTQYFGPGTRLTVL.